This record concerns one T cell receptor beta chain sequence. The study drew donors from healthy Caucasian individuals in Russia aged roughly 6 to 90. The sample, 9 to 10 milliliters of peripheral blood, was drawn from each donor. Researchers report isolating at least 7 million PBMCs per sample. Germline V gives CDR1 KGHDR, CDR2 SFDVKD. The CDR3 has 16 amino acids. The germline V and J ends were trimmed by 5 bases and 5 bases, with 18 bases remaining between them. These data originate in a study of blood T cells in healthy people across ages. For the second PCR, which ran for roughly 6 to 12 cycles, a sample-barcoded 5' primer and a J-beta primer mix were used. TCRdb re-called the 5' RACE reads through MiXCR, storing one row per CDR3 protein. The sample comprises 350,000 to 450,000 distinct CDR3 sequences, roughly half of which are singletons, and approximately 51% rests with the top ten.

Sequencing was done on a sample of blood. The rearrangement uses TRBV24-1 and TRBJ2-1, with a possible D match to TRBD2 (6 bases). The sequence was collected from a man in his sixties in good health. Written as DNA, the CDR3 is TGTGCCACCAGTGGTACGTGGGAGGAGGTTGACAATGAGCAGTTCTTC. Translation gives CATSGTWEEVDNEQFF.